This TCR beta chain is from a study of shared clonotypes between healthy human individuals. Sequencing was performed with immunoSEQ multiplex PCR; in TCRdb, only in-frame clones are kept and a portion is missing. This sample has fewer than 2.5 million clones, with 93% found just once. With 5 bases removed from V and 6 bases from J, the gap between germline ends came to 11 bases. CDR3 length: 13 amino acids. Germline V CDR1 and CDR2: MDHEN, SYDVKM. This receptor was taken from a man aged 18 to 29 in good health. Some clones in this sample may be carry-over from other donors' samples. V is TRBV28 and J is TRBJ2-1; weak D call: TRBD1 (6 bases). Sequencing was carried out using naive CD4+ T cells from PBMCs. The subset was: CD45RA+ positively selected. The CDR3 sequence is CASSQRDTNEQFF. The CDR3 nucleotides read TGTGCCAGCAGTCAAAGGGACACCAATGAGCAGTTCTTC.